Listed here is a single T cell receptor (beta chain). What it recognizes is unknown. This sample was included in a study of cytomegalovirus exposure and HLA in healthy donors. Study-level information: As an earlier analysis found, 150 million to 200 million T cells yielded about 120 million unique TCR beta sequences.

In the PCR, 60 Vbeta and 13 Jbeta primers were used. The assay was immunoSEQ multiplex PCR, and TCRdb's table has in-frame clones only and misses some. The sample has about 120,000 clones; about 76% are singletons. Study conclusions and caveats: There were reportedly fewer N-insertions in an Asian-associated ancestry cluster than the roughly 610-donor mean, in a later analysis. Later analysis found that TCR beta chains associated with HLA were more clonally expanded than other, equally common chains. In an earlier analysis, most TCR beta V segments were productive about 90% or about 30% of the time.

Germline V CDR1 and CDR2: ENHRY, SYGVKD. This CDR3 region has 14 residues. V was cut by 6 bases and J by 5 bases, with 16 bases left in between. The chain has TRBV10-3 and TRBJ1-1; D is possibly TRBD1 (6 bases). The sequence was collected from a woman aged 35 to 49 in good health and CMV-seropositive. The sequenced sample was PBMCs. The CDR3 bases are TGTGCCATCAGGAGTAAAGGGGGGGAGACTGAAGCTTTCTTT. Residues: CAIRSKGGETEAFF.